The 10 T cell receptor beta chains below come from one sample, sequenced in a study of shared clonotypes between healthy human individuals. Method: immunoSEQ multiplex PCR; TCRdb's copy keeps in-frame clones and lacks some. The sample records about 2.4 million clones, around nine tenths being singletons. Sequenced: naive CD4+ T cells sorted from blood. Subset described: CD45RA+ positively selected. All receptors come from a man aged 18 to 29 in good health.

V usage is TRBV4-1 and J usage is TRBJ2-2, with a tentative D call TRBD1 (6 bases). The CDR3 has 17 residues. The V end was cut by 2 bases, the J end by 5 bases, with 18 bases between. Per the germline V gene, CDR1 is MGHRA and CDR2 is YSYEKL. CDR3 nucleotide sequence: TGCGCCAGCAGCCAACAACAGGGAACCCTAAGGACCGGGGAGCTGTTTTTT. It specifies CASSQQQGTLRTGELFF.

In its sample, this clone was seen once. This chain links TRBV6-5 with TRBJ1-2; a weak D match, TRBD1 (5 bases). The CDR3 totals 16 residues. Trimming removed 3 bases from V and 6 bases from J, with 20 bases in between. CDR1 is MNHEY and CDR2 is SVGAGI in the germline V gene. Here the CDR3 DNA reads TGTGCCAGCAGTTATCGTCAGGGACCTAGGACTAATGGCTACACCTTC. The encoded protein is CASSYRQGPRTNGYTF.

J is TRBJ2-2 and V is TRBV10-3; D perhaps matches TRBD2 (6 bases). Germline loops: CDR1 ENHRY, CDR2 SYGVKD. The germline V and J ends were trimmed by 5 bases and 5 bases, with 15 bases remaining between them. The CDR3 is 15 amino acids. The chain's CDR3 is CAISLAGSETGELFF. The CDR3 nucleotides are TGTGCCATCAGTTTGGCGGGGTCAGAGACCGGGGAGCTGTTTTTT.

This chain uses TRBV7-2 with TRBJ2-7, with D hard to call. The V gene's germline CDR1 is SGHTA and CDR2 FQGNSA. This CDR3 is built from 14 residues. Between the trimmed V and J ends, which lost 4 bases and 0 bases, there was a span of 10 bases. The CDR3 DNA is TGTGCCAGCAGCTCGCCGGGCAGCTCCTACGAGCAGTACTTC. Translating gives CASSSPGSSYEQYF. Full variable domain (remainder filled in from reference TRBV7-2 and TRBJ2-7): GAGVSQSPSNKVTEKGKDVELRCDPISGHTALYWYRQSLGQGLEFLIYFQGNSAPDKSGLPSDRFSAERTGGSVSTLTIQRTQQEDSAVYLCASSSPGSSYEQYFGPGTRLTVT.

The chain carries TRBV19 and TRBJ1-4; 11 bases match TRBD1. The CDR3 loop spans 18 amino acids. The V segment lost 6 bases and the J segment 0 bases; nucleotides outside the gene matches: 9. Germline V gives CDR1 LNHDA, CDR2 SQIVND (reference sequence). This chain's CDR3 is CASRSGQGVSATNEKLFF. The CDR3 coding sequence is TGTGCCAGTAGGTCGGGACAGGGGGTTTCCGCAACTAATGAAAAACTGTTTTTT.

The chain employs TRBV30 and TRBJ1-3, with D perhaps TRBD1 (5 bases). Trimming cost V 8 bases and J 3 bases, with 17 bases left between them. Germline V gives CDR1 GTSNPN, CDR2 SVGIG (reference sequence). The CDR3 covers 14 residues. CDR3 nucleotide sequence: TGTGCCGGGTCGGGGGGTCTGAGTGGAAACACCATATATTTT. It encodes CAGSGGLSGNTIYF.

The chain uses TRBV7-9 and TRBJ2-1; 7 bases match TRBD2. V dropped 7 bases and J dropped 3; count of bases not matched to a gene: 9. Germline-derived CDR1 and CDR2 are SEHNR and FQNEAQ (reference sequence). CDR3 length equals 15 residues. This CDR3 reads CASTRREGFYNEQFF. CDR3 in DNA: TGTGCCAGCACCAGGAGGGAGGGATTCTACAATGAGCAGTTCTTC.

With respect to this clone: Additional DNA sequences in this sample encode the identical CDR3. The chain uses TRBV27 and TRBJ1-1; 9 nucleotides match TRBD1. Germline V gives CDR1 MNHEY, CDR2 SMNVEV (reference sequence). The CDR3 runs to 14 residues. The trim removed 2 bases at V and 5 bases at J, leaving 3 bases unmatched. The CDR3 DNA sequence: TGTGCCAGCAGTTTAGACAGGGGGAGTACTGAAGCTTTCTTT. Protein: CASSLDRGSTEAFF.

The chain uses TRBV7-6 and TRBJ2-5; D is uncertain. This CDR3 region has 12 residues. V dropped 8 bases and J dropped 5 bases, with 12 bases sitting between them. CDR1 and CDR2 from the germline V gene are SGHVS and FNYEAQ. CDR3 DNA: TGTGCCAGCTCCACCCCCACGGAGACCCAGTACTTC. Protein: CASSTPTETQYF.

The V call is TRBV28, the J call TRBJ1-1, with D unresolved. The CDR3 has 12 amino acids. Trimming stripped 5 bases from V and 4 bases from J, with 8 bases between. CDR1 is MDHEN and CDR2 is SYDVKM in the germline V gene. This chain's CDR3 is CASSHPSTEAFF. The CDR3 DNA reads TGTGCCAGCAGTCACCCTAGCACTGAAGCTTTCTTT.